The rows below give T cell receptor beta chains drawn from one sample of a study of cytomegalovirus exposure and HLA in healthy donors. The data were produced by immunoSEQ multiplex PCR, yet TCRdb's version contains in-frame clones alone and is incomplete. The top ten clones hold more than 8% of a sample with 90,000 to 150,000 clones, about three fifths of them seen once. Specimen: PBMCs. The source is a man between 40 and 49 years old in good health and CMV-seropositive. Both conserved end residues are part of each CDR3. The order of the fields is D gene, clone size, V gene, J gene, CDR3 DNA, CDR3 protein. A D gene is named only where the DNA matches it firmly. Only part of the rows carry a size: once, few, many, or a class if the clone is expanded.

TRBD2,-,TRBV9,TRBJ2-5,TGTGCCAGCAGCCCAGCGGGCGGGAGCGGGGAGACCCAGTACTTC,CASSPAGGSGETQYF
-,once,TRBV12-5,TRBJ1-5,TGTGCTAGTGGTTTGAGTTCAGGACTTGGCAATCAGCCCCAGCATTTT,CASGLSSGLGNQPQHF
TRBD1,-,TRBV4-1,TRBJ1-6,TGCGCCAGCAGCCAAGCATTTCCGGGACAGGGAAATTCACCCCTCCACTTT,CASSQAFPGQGNSPLHF
-,-,TRBV27,TRBJ1-5,TGTGCCAGCAGTCAGGGTTATAGCAATCAGCCCCAGCATTTT,CASSQGYSNQPQHF
-,-,TRBV9,TRBJ2-1,TGTGCCAGCAGCGTAGAAGGGGATGAGCAGTTCTTC,CASSVEGDEQFF
-,-,TRBV5-1,TRBJ1-1,TGCGCCAGCAGTTCAAAGGAGGGGACTGAAGCTTTCTTT,CASSSKEGTEAFF
-,-,TRBV7-8,TRBJ1-3,TGTGCCAGCAGCTTAGTGCCGTTGGAGGGATACTCTGGAAACACCATATATTTT,CASSLVPLEGYSGNTIYF
TRBD1,few,TRBV18,TRBJ2-5,TGTGCCAGCTCAACGGACAGGGCCGGGGAGACCCAGTACTTC,CASSTDRAGETQYF
TRBD1,-,TRBV4-1,TRBJ2-5,TGCGCCAGCAGCCGGACAGGGTCGACGGAGACCCAGTACTTC,CASSRTGSTETQYF
-,few,TRBV7-3,TRBJ2-6,TGTGCCAGCAGCGATCAGGCTGGGGCCAACGTCCTGACTTTC,CASSDQAGANVLTF
-,-,TRBV27,TRBJ1-1,TGTGCCAGCAGTCTGCAGCGACAGCTCCAGAACACTGAAGCTTTCTTT,CASSLQRQLQNTEAFF
TRBD1,-,TRBV13,TRBJ1-2,TGTGCCAGCAGTTCTGGACAGGGGTCTGGCTACACCTTC,CASSSGQGSGYTF
-,-,TRBV6-1,TRBJ2-7,TGTGCCAGTTCCCGGGACTCAGCGACCCACGAGCAGTACTTC,CASSRDSATHEQYF
-,few,TRBV30,TRBJ2-2,TGTGCCTGGGGAGCGGGGAACACCGGGGAGCTGTTTTTT,CAWGAGNTGELFF
-,once,TRBV5-1,TRBJ2-7,TGCGCCAGCAGCTTTGGGCAGATCTCCTACGAGCAGTACTTC,CASSFGQISYEQYF
-,few,TRBV15,TRBJ1-3,TGTGCCACCAGCAGAGATGTGGCGGCGTACACCATATATTTT,CATSRDVAAYTIYF
-,few,TRBV5-4,TRBJ1-6,TGTGCCAGCAGCTTGATCCCGGAGGTGAATTCACCCCTCCACTTT,CASSLIPEVNSPLHF
TRBD1,-,TRBV18,TRBJ1-3,TGTGCCAGCTCAGAGGGGACAGGGGTTGCTGGAAACACCATATATTTT,CASSEGTGVAGNTIYF
-,few,TRBV29-1,TRBJ1-2,TGCAGCGGTTACACCCGAATCTATGGCTACACCTTC,CSGYTRIYGYTF
TRBD2,-,TRBV11-2,TRBJ2-5,TGTGCCAGCAGCGGACTAGCGGGAGGCACCATGGAGACCCAGTACTTC,CASSGLAGGTMETQYF
TRBD2,-,TRBV5-6,TRBJ2-5,TGTGCCAGCAGAGCTTCGACTAGCGGAGAGACCCAGTACTTC,CASRASTSGETQYF
TRBD1,few,TRBV5-1,TRBJ2-5,TGCGCCAGCAGCCCCGGGACAGGGGGGTACCAAGAGACCCAGTACTTC,CASSPGTGGYQETQYF
-,-,TRBV2,TRBJ1-2,TGTGCCAGCAGTGAGCAGGGTGGGAACTATGGCTACACCTTC,CASSEQGGNYGYTF
-,-,TRBV7-3,TRBJ2-3,TGTGCCAGCAGCTTAACCAACGGGGCCGCGGGGGATACGCAGTATTTT,CASSLTNGAAGDTQYF
TRBD1,-,TRBV19,TRBJ2-2,TGTGCCAGTAGTATCATTATTAGGGCAGGGGGATACACCGGGGAGCTGTTTTTT,CASSIIIRAGGYTGELFF
-,once,TRBV5-4,TRBJ2-5,TGTGCCAGCAGCTTGCAGCAAGAGACCCAGTACTTC,CASSLQQETQYF
TRBD1,-,TRBV30,TRBJ1-3,TGTGCCTGGAGTCGAGACAGGGCAGACACCATATATTTT,CAWSRDRADTIYF
-,-,TRBV5-1,TRBJ2-1,TGCGCCAGCAGCTTCGACTTATCCTACAATGAGCAGTTCTTC,CASSFDLSYNEQFF
TRBD1,-,TRBV27,TRBJ1-4,TGTGCCAGCAGTCCGCGGACAGGGTGGGATGAAAAACTGTTTTTT,CASSPRTGWDEKLFF
TRBD1,few,TRBV9,TRBJ1-1,TGTGCCAGCAGCGTAGAAGGACAGGGAATTGAAGCTTTCTTT,CASSVEGQGIEAFF
-,-,TRBV29-1,TRBJ1-5,TGCAGCGTTGTCCCACAGGGCGATCAGCCCCAGCATTTT,CSVVPQGDQPQHF
-,few,TRBV21-1,TRBJ1-6,TGTGCCAGCGGTCCAACAGGGGCTCCCCAATTGTCCCTCCACTTT,CASGPTGAPQLSLHF
-,-,TRBV2,TRBJ1-3,TGTGCCAGCAGGATAGACAGAGGAAACACCATATATTTT,CASRIDRGNTIYF
-,-,TRBV5-4,TRBJ1-4,TGTGCCAGCAGTCGGGACCAGGGGTCTAATGAAAAACTGTTTTTT,CASSRDQGSNEKLFF
-,-,TRBV7-3,TRBJ2-5,TGTGCCAGCAGCTTAGCGGGACGCCAAGAGACCCAGTACTTC,CASSLAGRQETQYF
TRBD1,-,TRBV29-1,TRBJ1-2,TGCAGCGTTGTGCCCTTCCGACAGGGAGCCTATGGCTACACCTTC,CSVVPFRQGAYGYTF
TRBD2,few,TRBV7-2,TRBJ2-7,TGTGCCAGCAGCTTAAACCCTACTAGCGGGAGCAACGAGCAGTACTTC,CASSLNPTSGSNEQYF
TRBD2,-,TRBV2,TRBJ2-2,TGTGCCAGCAGATGGACTAGCGGGTCCACCGGGGAGCTGTTTTTT,CASRWTSGSTGELFF
TRBD1,once,TRBV30,TRBJ2-7,TGTGCCTGGACAAACGACAGGGATTCCTACGAGCAGTACTTC,CAWTNDRDSYEQYF
-,-,TRBV11-2,TRBJ1-3,TGTGCCAGCAGCTTTTTAACAGGGCGTTCTGGAAACACCATATATTTT,CASSFLTGRSGNTIYF
TRBD2,-,TRBV11-3,TRBJ2-5,TGTGCCAGCAGCTTTACTAGCGGGGTTGGGGAGACCCAGTACTTC,CASSFTSGVGETQYF
-,-,TRBV5-1,TRBJ2-1,TGCGCCAGCAGCTTGGTTCAGGGGACGGTGGACAATGAGCAGTTCTTC,CASSLVQGTVDNEQFF
-,-,TRBV28,TRBJ2-7,TGTGCCAGCAGGGTGAGTCAGGGGCTCATGGACCACGAGCAGTACTTC,CASRVSQGLMDHEQYF
TRBD1,-,TRBV29-1,TRBJ1-2,TGCAGCGTTGACTCAGGAACAGGGGGCAGTTATGGCTACACCTTC,CSVDSGTGGSYGYTF
-,few,TRBV9,TRBJ2-6,TGTGCCAGCAGCGTAGGGAGGGGGGGCCTCCCTCTCTCTGGGGCCAACGTCCTGACTTTC,CASSVGRGGLPLSGANVLTF
-,few,TRBV11-2,TRBJ1-4,TGTGCCAGCAGCTTACAGGGGCTTGAAAAACTGTTTTTT,CASSLQGLEKLFF
TRBD2,-,TRBV28,TRBJ2-7,TGTGCCAGCAGTTCAGTACAGGGTCGCGGGGGGCTTCTCTACGAGCAGTACTTC,CASSSVQGRGGLLYEQYF
-,-,TRBV6-1,TRBJ1-5,TGTGCCAGCAGTGAAGAAGGCAGATATCTAGATAGCAATCAGCCCCAGCATTTT,CASSEEGRYLDSNQPQHF
TRBD1,-,TRBV27,TRBJ1-5,TGTGCCAGCAGTTTTGCCAGGGGGAATCAGCCCCAGCATTTT,CASSFARGNQPQHF
-,-,TRBV2,TRBJ2-1,TGTGCCAGCACCACGCGCAGGTTATCCTACAATGAGCAGTTCTTC,CASTTRRLSYNEQFF
TRBD1,-,TRBV4-1,TRBJ2-3,TGCGCCAGCAGCCGAGACAGGGGGACCACAGATACGCAGTATTTT,CASSRDRGTTDTQYF
TRBD1,-,TRBV19,TRBJ1-1,TGTGCCAGTAGTATCATGAGGGACAGGGGTCACATGAACACTGAAGCTTTCTTT,CASSIMRDRGHMNTEAFF
-,few,TRBV11-2,TRBJ2-1,TGTGCCAGCAGCTTAGCGGTAGGGAGGATTGAGCAGTTCTTC,CASSLAVGRIEQFF
TRBD1,-,TRBV14,TRBJ1-4,TGTGCCAGCAGCCAAGGTGGACAGGGGGCAGGAAAACTGTTTTTT,CASSQGGQGAGKLFF
TRBD2,once,TRBV18,TRBJ2-3,TGTGCCAGCTCACCGCTAGCGGGAGACGCAGATACGCAGTATTTT,CASSPLAGDADTQYF
TRBD1,few,TRBV7-9,TRBJ2-5,TGTGCCAGCAGCCGGGACAGGGTACAAGAGACCCAGTACTTC,CASSRDRVQETQYF
-,-,TRBV5-1,TRBJ1-2,TGCGCCAGCAGCCAAGACACTCCCGGTGGCTACACCTTC,CASSQDTPGGYTF
-,-,TRBV10-3,TRBJ1-2,TGTGCCATCAGTGAGTCCAGCAGGGGCGTAAAGGATGGCTACACCTTC,CAISESSRGVKDGYTF
TRBD1,few,TRBV28,TRBJ1-2,TGTGCCAGCAGTTCAGCCGGGACAGACCACTATGGCTACACCTTC,CASSSAGTDHYGYTF